The rows below give T cell receptor beta chains drawn from one sample of a study of T cell changes during pregnancy in multiple sclerosis. The protocol was immunoSEQ multiplex PCR, while the TCRdb copy is restricted to in-frame clones and leaves out a portion. In the table there are about 42,000 clones, approximately 96% of which are singletons. This specimen was peripheral blood, taken in the second trimester of pregnancy. The origin of the receptors is a female donor with multiple sclerosis, enrolled in a pregnancy study. The CDR3 runs from the conserved cysteine through the conserved F or W. The order of the fields is CDR3 length, clone size, D gene, V gene, J gene, CDR3 DNA, CDR3 protein. The D gene is left open where the match is weak. The size field is filled for only some rows; it gives once, few, many or a size class.

length: 13
size: .
D: TRBD1
V: TRBV10-3
J: TRBJ1-2
DNA: TGTGCCATCAGTGAGGAGACAGGGGGCGGCTACACCTTC
CDR3: CAISEETGGGYTF

length: 13
size: .
D: .
V: TRBV7-3
J: TRBJ2-3
DNA: TGTGCCAGCAGCCCAACAGGGTCCGATACGCAGTATTTT
CDR3: CASSPTGSDTQYF

length: 15
size: .
D: .
V: TRBV2
J: TRBJ1-3
DNA: TGTGCCAGCAGTGATCAGGGATACTCTGGAAACACCATATATTTT
CDR3: CASSDQGYSGNTIYF

length: 14
size: once
D: TRBD2
V: TRBV2
J: TRBJ2-1
DNA: TGTGCCAGCGTCGGGGGGTTCGTGTACAATGAGCAGTTCTTC
CDR3: CASVGGFVYNEQFF

length: 16
size: .
D: TRBD2
V: TRBV28
J: TRBJ2-4
DNA: TGTGCCAGCAGTGCACGCCGACTAGCGGGACTAAACATTCAGTACTTC
CDR3: CASSARRLAGLNIQYF

length: 17
size: .
D: .
V: TRBV7-9
J: TRBJ1-3
DNA: TGTGCCAGCAGCTTAGAATCAGGGGCTGGTGTTGGAAACACCATATATTTT
CDR3: CASSLESGAGVGNTIYF

length: 15
size: .
D: .
V: TRBV7-2
J: TRBJ2-3
DNA: TGTGCCAGCAGCTTAGGCGGGGTCACCACAGATACGCAGTATTTT
CDR3: CASSLGGVTTDTQYF

length: 17
size: .
D: TRBD1
V: TRBV7-2
J: TRBJ2-3
DNA: TGTGCCAGCAGCTTAAAGTTCGACAGGGGTAATTTAGATACGCAGTATTTT
CDR3: CASSLKFDRGNLDTQYF

length: 15
size: once
D: .
V: TRBV7-3
J: TRBJ1-1
DNA: TGTGCCAGCAGCTCCTCACAGGGCAGAGGAACTGAAGCTTTCTTT
CDR3: CASSSSQGRGTEAFF

length: 15
size: .
D: .
V: TRBV7-3
J: TRBJ1-5
DNA: TGTGCCAGCAGCTTAAATGGGAACAGGGACCAGCCCCAGCATTTT
CDR3: CASSLNGNRDQPQHF

length: 18
size: .
D: TRBD1
V: TRBV19
J: TRBJ1-5
DNA: TGTGCCAGTAGTTCACAGGGACAGGGCGGAGGTTGGAATCAGCCCCAGCATTTT
CDR3: CASSSQGQGGGWNQPQHF

length: 17
size: .
D: TRBD2
V: TRBV25-1
J: TRBJ2-5
DNA: TGTGCCAGCAGTGAAGTAAGACTAGCGGGAGTTCAAGAGACCCAGTACTTC
CDR3: CASSEVRLAGVQETQYF

length: 14
size: .
D: .
V: TRBV7-9
J: TRBJ1-2
DNA: TGTGCCAGCAGCTTAGGGGGAGCGGTCTATGGCTACACCTTC
CDR3: CASSLGGAVYGYTF

length: 15
size: .
D: TRBD1
V: TRBV27
J: TRBJ1-1
DNA: TGTGCCAGCAGTGCACGTTCGACAGGGGTTACTGAAGCTTTCTTT
CDR3: CASSARSTGVTEAFF

length: 17
size: once
D: TRBD2
V: TRBV7-3
J: TRBJ2-3
DNA: TGTGCCAGCAGCTTGACCCCCTCGGGACTAGCGTCAGATACGCAGTATTTT
CDR3: CASSLTPSGLASDTQYF

length: 15
size: .
D: TRBD2
V: TRBV29-1
J: TRBJ2-3
DNA: TGCAGCGTAGATGGGACTAGCGAGAGCACAGATACGCAGTATTTT
CDR3: CSVDGTSESTDTQYF

length: 14
size: .
D: .
V: TRBV9
J: TRBJ2-7
DNA: TGTGCCAGCACTCCCGGGGAAATCTACTACGAGCAGTACTTC
CDR3: CASTPGEIYYEQYF

length: 13
size: .
D: .
V: TRBV30
J: TRBJ2-7
DNA: TGTGCCTGGAGTGCTGGCCTTTCCTACGAGCAGTACTTC
CDR3: CAWSAGLSYEQYF

length: 13
size: .
D: .
V: TRBV4-1
J: TRBJ1-1
DNA: TGCGCCAGCAGCCTGCGAGGCGCCACTGAAGCTTTCTTT
CDR3: CASSLRGATEAFF

length: 16
size: .
D: .
V: TRBV29-1
J: TRBJ2-1
DNA: TGCAGCGTTGAAACCCCGGACAGTAATGGTAGCAATGAGCAGTTCTTC
CDR3: CSVETPDSNGSNEQFF

length: 15
size: .
D: TRBD2
V: TRBV19
J: TRBJ2-1
DNA: TGTGCCAGTTCGGTAGCGGGGGGGCCCGGCAATGAGCAGTTCTTC
CDR3: CASSVAGGPGNEQFF

length: 18
size: .
D: .
V: TRBV9
J: TRBJ1-5
DNA: TGTGCCAGCAGCGTGAGGCGGGCGAGACGGTATAGCAATCAGCCCCAGCATTTT
CDR3: CASSVRRARRYSNQPQHF

length: 15
size: .
D: TRBD1
V: TRBV10-3
J: TRBJ1-1
DNA: TGTGCCATCAGTGAAGGGACAGGTTTGAACACTGAAGCTTTCTTT
CDR3: CAISEGTGLNTEAFF

length: 13
size: .
D: TRBD1
V: TRBV2
J: TRBJ2-7
DNA: TGTGCCAGTCACCGGGACAGAGATCTGGAGCAGTACTTC
CDR3: CASHRDRDLEQYF

length: 13
size: once
D: .
V: TRBV28
J: TRBJ2-7
DNA: TGTGCCAGCAGTCTAGGACAGTTATACGAGCAGTACTTC
CDR3: CASSLGQLYEQYF

length: 16
size: .
D: .
V: TRBV19
J: TRBJ1-6
DNA: TGTGCCAGTATGGGGACTGTAAGCTCCTATAATTCACCCCTCCACTTT
CDR3: CASMGTVSSYNSPLHF

length: 19
size: .
D: TRBD2
V: TRBV4-2
J: TRBJ2-1
DNA: TGTGCCAGCAGCCAAGAGGCCGTCAGGTCGGCGGGGGAACTAAATGAGCAGTTCTTC
CDR3: CASSQEAVRSAGELNEQFF

length: 13
size: .
D: .
V: TRBV30
J: TRBJ1-1
DNA: TGTGCCTGGACCGAAAACCGGGGGACTGAAGCTTTCTTT
CDR3: CAWTENRGTEAFF

length: 14
size: once
D: .
V: TRBV29-1
J: TRBJ1-1
DNA: TGCAGCGTTGGGGTGGGGGCAGGGGACACTGAAGCTTTCTTT
CDR3: CSVGVGAGDTEAFF

length: 13
size: .
D: .
V: TRBV10-3
J: TRBJ2-1
DNA: TGTGCCATCAGTGACCGAGGGGGCAATGAGCAGTTCTTC
CDR3: CAISDRGGNEQFF

length: 12
size: .
D: .
V: TRBV7-9
J: TRBJ2-7
DNA: TGTGCCAGCAGCTTCCACCTACGAGAGCAGTACTTC
CDR3: CASSFHLREQYF

length: 13
size: .
D: TRBD1
V: TRBV5-3
J: TRBJ1-2
DNA: TGTGCCAGAAGCTCGACAGGGCTCTATGGCTACACCTTC
CDR3: CARSSTGLYGYTF

length: 15
size: .
D: TRBD2
V: TRBV6-5
J: TRBJ2-2
DNA: TGTGCCAGCAGAGCGGGACGATCCATCACCGGGGAGCTGTTTTTT
CDR3: CASRAGRSITGELFF

length: 14
size: .
D: .
V: TRBV2
J: TRBJ2-7
DNA: TGTGCCAGCAGTACCGGGTCTCAGCACTACGAGCAGTACTTC
CDR3: CASSTGSQHYEQYF

length: 16
size: .
D: TRBD1
V: TRBV27
J: TRBJ1-1
DNA: TGTGCCAGCAGTTTAGTAGGGGGCGCCCCGAGAACTGAAGCTTTCTTT
CDR3: CASSLVGGAPRTEAFF

length: 17
size: once
D: TRBD2
V: TRBV12-5
J: TRBJ2-3
DNA: TGTGCTAGTACCCCCGGTGTGCGGGGGGTAGTCACAGATACGCAGTATTTT
CDR3: CASTPGVRGVVTDTQYF

length: 17
size: .
D: .
V: TRBV4-1
J: TRBJ1-2
DNA: TGCGCCAGCAGCCTCCCCGGGTACGACTCTCCTTCAGATGGCTACACCTTC
CDR3: CASSLPGYDSPSDGYTF

length: 16
size: .
D: TRBD1
V: TRBV4-1
J: TRBJ1-4
DNA: TGCGCCAGCAGCCAAGGGCGGACAGGGGCCGATGAAAAACTGTTTTTT
CDR3: CASSQGRTGADEKLFF

length: 14
size: once
D: .
V: TRBV18
J: TRBJ1-2
DNA: TGTGCCAGCTCATCGGACATCACTAACTATGGCTACACCTTC
CDR3: CASSSDITNYGYTF

length: 14
size: .
D: .
V: TRBV9
J: TRBJ2-2
DNA: TGTGCCAGCAGCGTTCGGGCGAACACCGGGGAGCTGTTTTTT
CDR3: CASSVRANTGELFF

length: 17
size: .
D: .
V: TRBV5-1
J: TRBJ1-1
DNA: TGCGCCAGCAGCAAAACCGGAGTGGCCCCCCCGGAGACTGAAGCTTTCTTT
CDR3: CASSKTGVAPPETEAFF